The entry below describes one TCR beta chain. TCRdb's copy holds only in-frame clones and misses some; the assay was immunoSEQ multiplex PCR. In the table there are roughly 360,000 clones, more than 70% of which are singletons. The participants were between roughly 18 and 89 years old and came from 24 US areas. Between the trimmed V and J ends, which lost 6 bases and 7 bases, there was a span of 12 bases. CDR1 is WNHNN, CDR2 SYGVQD, per germline (reference sequence). The CDR3 consists of 13 residues. This record belongs to a study of blood T cell repertoires in COVID-19. Background on the study: The origin of the acute and convalescent COVID-19 samples was the United States, Italy and Spain. From T cells, B-cell-depleted T cells, or PBMCs came the material, which was cDNA or gDNA.

Sequenced sample: PBMCs or T cells enriched from blood (not recorded which). The V call is TRBV10-1, the J call TRBJ1-4; the D is unclear. The TCR comes from a man aged 30 to 45 who had recovered from COVID-19. The CDR3 DNA sequence: TGCGCCAGCAGCCCAGCGAGTAGTGAAAAACTGTTTTTT. As protein: CASSPASSEKLFF.